A selection of T cell receptor beta chains follows, all from one sample in a study of blood T cells in healthy people across ages. TCRdb re-derived calls from the 5' RACE reads in MiXCR, one entry per CDR3 protein. The data contain under 1 million distinct CDR3 sequences, around 45% of them singletons. Sequencing input: blood. The receptors were gathered from a man in his 60s in good health. The CDR3 runs from the conserved cysteine through the conserved F or W. D genes are given only for firm matches. Clone size is given for some rows only: seen once, a few or many times, or a class if the clone is expanded.

D gene: -; J gene: TRBJ2-1; V gene: TRBV9; clone size: -; CDR3 DNA: TGTGCCAGCAGCGTAGGGGCAGCCGTTGAGCAGTTCTTC; CDR3 protein: CASSVGAAVEQFF
D gene: TRBD1; J gene: TRBJ1-5; V gene: TRBV7-3; clone size: few; CDR3 DNA: TGTGCCAGCAGACAGGACAGGGGACTTAGCAATCAGCCCCAGCATTTT; CDR3 protein: CASRQDRGLSNQPQHF
D gene: -; J gene: TRBJ2-1; V gene: TRBV18; clone size: few; CDR3 DNA: TGTGCCAGCTCACCACCGTCGAGTTTTAGTCTGTTCTTC; CDR3 protein: CASSPPSSFSLFF
D gene: -; J gene: TRBJ2-7; V gene: TRBV10-3; clone size: -; CDR3 DNA: TGTGCCATCAGTGAGTCGTTGGTTTCGGCGGTACCCTACGAGCAGTACTTC; CDR3 protein: CAISESLVSAVPYEQYF
D gene: -; J gene: TRBJ2-6; V gene: TRBV28; clone size: once; CDR3 DNA: TGTGCCAGCAGTATCGCAGCACAGGGCTCTGGGGCCAACGTCCTGACTTTC; CDR3 protein: CASSIAAQGSGANVLTF
D gene: -; J gene: TRBJ2-2; V gene: TRBV12-3/TRBV12-4; clone size: -; CDR3 DNA: TGTGCCAGCACTGGGGCGGGGTTAATCACCGGGGAGCTGTTTTTT; CDR3 protein: CASTGAGLITGELFF
D gene: TRBD2; J gene: TRBJ2-3; V gene: TRBV20-1; clone size: -; CDR3 DNA: TGCAGGGCTCTAGCGGGGGGCCTCACAGATACGCAGTATTTT; CDR3 protein: CRALAGGLTDTQYF
D gene: TRBD2; J gene: TRBJ2-3; V gene: TRBV24-1; clone size: -; CDR3 DNA: TGTGCCACCAGTAGAGGCGGGGGGGGCACAGATACGCAGTATTTT; CDR3 protein: CATSRGGGGTDTQYF
D gene: -; J gene: TRBJ2-2; V gene: TRBV5-1; clone size: -; CDR3 DNA: TGCGCCAGCAGCTTGGCCTCCAGGTACACCGGGGAGCTGTTTTTT; CDR3 protein: CASSLASRYTGELFF
D gene: -; J gene: TRBJ2-3; V gene: TRBV5-5; clone size: once; CDR3 DNA: TGTGCCAGCAGCCCCGCACACACAGCCACAGATACGCAGTATTTT; CDR3 protein: CASSPAHTATDTQYF
D gene: TRBD1; J gene: TRBJ1-4; V gene: TRBV28; clone size: -; CDR3 DNA: TGTGCCAGCAGTCCACGGGACAGTTTAAATGAAAAACTGTTTTTT; CDR3 protein: CASSPRDSLNEKLFF
D gene: -; J gene: TRBJ1-2; V gene: TRBV12-3/TRBV12-4; clone size: -; CDR3 DNA: TGTGCCAGCAGTTTTCGGGGAGCCTACACCTTC; CDR3 protein: CASSFRGAYTF
D gene: -; J gene: TRBJ2-6; V gene: TRBV20-1; clone size: -; CDR3 DNA: TGCAGTGCTAGATTCCCGGGGTCGGGACCTGGGGCCAACGTCCTGACTTTC; CDR3 protein: CSARFPGSGPGANVLTF
D gene: -; J gene: TRBJ2-5; V gene: TRBV5-8; clone size: -; CDR3 DNA: TGTGCCAGCAGCCCGGACCAGGATCAAGAGACCCAGTACTTC; CDR3 protein: CASSPDQDQETQYF
D gene: TRBD2; J gene: TRBJ2-3; V gene: TRBV20-1; clone size: few; CDR3 DNA: TGCAGTGCTACTCAGATTATAGCGGGATCTAGCACAGATACGCAGTATTTT; CDR3 protein: CSATQIIAGSSTDTQYF
D gene: -; J gene: TRBJ1-1; V gene: TRBV5-1; clone size: few; CDR3 DNA: TGCGCCAGCAGCTTAAAATACAGAGACAGGAGGAACACTGAAGCTTTCTTT; CDR3 protein: CASSLKYRDRRNTEAFF
D gene: TRBD2; J gene: TRBJ2-5; V gene: TRBV15; clone size: -; CDR3 DNA: TGTGCCACCAGCAGAGAAGCGGGAGAGCAGTACTTC; CDR3 protein: CATSREAGEQYF
D gene: TRBD2; J gene: TRBJ2-5; V gene: TRBV28; clone size: -; CDR3 DNA: TGTGCCAGCAGCCAACTAGCGGCATTACAAGAGACCCAGTACTTC; CDR3 protein: CASSQLAALQETQYF
D gene: -; J gene: TRBJ2-2; V gene: TRBV9; clone size: -; CDR3 DNA: TGTGCCAGCAGCGTCAACAGTCCCACCGGGGAGCTGTTTTTT; CDR3 protein: CASSVNSPTGELFF
D gene: TRBD2; J gene: TRBJ2-1; V gene: TRBV6-1; clone size: few; CDR3 DNA: TGTGCCAGCACCAAGGGTCTAGCGGGGTTCGATGAGCAGTTCTTC; CDR3 protein: CASTKGLAGFDEQFF